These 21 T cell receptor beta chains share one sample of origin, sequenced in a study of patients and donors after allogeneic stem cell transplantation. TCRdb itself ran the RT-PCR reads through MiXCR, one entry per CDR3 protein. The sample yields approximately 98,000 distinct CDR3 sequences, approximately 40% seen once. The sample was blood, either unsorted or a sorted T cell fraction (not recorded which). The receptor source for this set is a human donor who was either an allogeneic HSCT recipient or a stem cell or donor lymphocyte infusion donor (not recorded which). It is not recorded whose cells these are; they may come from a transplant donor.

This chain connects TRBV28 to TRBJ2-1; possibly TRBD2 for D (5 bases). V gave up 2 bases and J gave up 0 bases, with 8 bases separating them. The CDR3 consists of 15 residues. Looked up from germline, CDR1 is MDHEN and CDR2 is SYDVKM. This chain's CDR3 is CASSLSGPSYNEQFF. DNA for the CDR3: TGTGCCAGCAGTTTAAGCGGACCCTCCTACAATGAGCAGTTCTTC. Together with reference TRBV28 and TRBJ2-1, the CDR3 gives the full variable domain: DVKVTQSSRYLVKRTGEKVFLECVQDMDHENMFWYRQDPGLGLRLIYFSYDVKMKEKGDIPEGYSVSREKKERFSLILESASTNQTSMYLCASSLSGPSYNEQFFGPGTRLTVL.

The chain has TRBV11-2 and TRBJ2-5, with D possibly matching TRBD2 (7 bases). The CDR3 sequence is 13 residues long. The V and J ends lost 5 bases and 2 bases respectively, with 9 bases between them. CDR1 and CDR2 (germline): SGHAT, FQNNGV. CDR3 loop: CASSRGGQETQYF. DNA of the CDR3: TGTGCCAGCAGCAGGGGGGGGCAAGAGACCCAGTACTTC.

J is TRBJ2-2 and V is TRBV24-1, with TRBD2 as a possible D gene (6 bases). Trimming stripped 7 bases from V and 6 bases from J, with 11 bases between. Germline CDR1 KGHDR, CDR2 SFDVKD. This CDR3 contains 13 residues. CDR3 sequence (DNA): TGTGCCACCAGATTAGGAGGGGCCGGGGAGCTGTTTTTT. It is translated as CATRLGGAGELFF.

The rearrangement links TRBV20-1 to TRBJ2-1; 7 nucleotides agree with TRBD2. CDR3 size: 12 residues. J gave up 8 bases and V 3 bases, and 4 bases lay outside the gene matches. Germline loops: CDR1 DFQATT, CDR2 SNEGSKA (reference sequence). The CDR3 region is CSASGRNYEQFF. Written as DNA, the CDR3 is TGCAGTGCTAGCGGGAGGAACTATGAGCAGTTCTTC.

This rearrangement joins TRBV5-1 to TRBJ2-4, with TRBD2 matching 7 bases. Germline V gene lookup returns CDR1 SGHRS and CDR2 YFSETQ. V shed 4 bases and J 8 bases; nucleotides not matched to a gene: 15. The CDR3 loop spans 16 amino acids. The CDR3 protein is CASSPREVFSVDIQYF. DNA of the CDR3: TGCGCCAGCAGCCCCCGGGAGGTCTTTTCGGTGGACATTCAGTACTTC.

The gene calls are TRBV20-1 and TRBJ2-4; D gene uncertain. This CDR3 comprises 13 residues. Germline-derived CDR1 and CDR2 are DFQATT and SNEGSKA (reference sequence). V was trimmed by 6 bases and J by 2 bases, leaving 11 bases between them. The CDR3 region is CSAPRTTKNIQYF. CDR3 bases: TGCAGTGCCCCGCGGACGACCAAAAACATTCAGTACTTC.

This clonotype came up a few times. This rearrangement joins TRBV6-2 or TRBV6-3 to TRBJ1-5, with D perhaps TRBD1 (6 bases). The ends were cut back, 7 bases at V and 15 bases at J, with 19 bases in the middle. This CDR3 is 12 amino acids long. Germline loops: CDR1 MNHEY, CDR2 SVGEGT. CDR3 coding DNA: TGTGCCAGCACATCCCCGACAGGAGGGCCGCATTTT. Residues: CASTSPTGGPHF.

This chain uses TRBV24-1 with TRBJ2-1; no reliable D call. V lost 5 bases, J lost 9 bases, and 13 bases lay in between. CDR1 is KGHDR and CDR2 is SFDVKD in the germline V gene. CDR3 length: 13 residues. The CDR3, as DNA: TGTGCCACCAGTGCCCGCGGTGGAGCTGAGCAGTTCTTC. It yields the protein CATSARGGAEQFF.

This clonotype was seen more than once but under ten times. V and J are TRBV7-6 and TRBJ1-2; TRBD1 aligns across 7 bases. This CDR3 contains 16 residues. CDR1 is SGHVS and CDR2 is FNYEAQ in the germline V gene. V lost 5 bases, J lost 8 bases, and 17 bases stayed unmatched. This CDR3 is CASSRDGTAKLYGYTF. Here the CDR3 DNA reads TGTGCCAGCAGCCGAGATGGGACAGCTAAACTCTACGGCTACACCTTC.

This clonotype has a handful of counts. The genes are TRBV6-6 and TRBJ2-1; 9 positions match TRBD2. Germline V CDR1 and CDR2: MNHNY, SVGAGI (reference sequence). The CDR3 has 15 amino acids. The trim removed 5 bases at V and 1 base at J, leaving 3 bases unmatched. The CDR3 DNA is TGTGCCAGCAGTCTTAGCGGGAGATCCTACAATGAGCAGTTCTTC. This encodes CASSLSGRSYNEQFF.

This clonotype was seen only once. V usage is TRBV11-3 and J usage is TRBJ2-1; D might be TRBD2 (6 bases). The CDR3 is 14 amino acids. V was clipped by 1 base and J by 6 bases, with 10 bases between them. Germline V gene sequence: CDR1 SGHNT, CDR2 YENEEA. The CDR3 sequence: CASSLGSSANEQFF. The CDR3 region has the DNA TGTGCCAGCAGCTTAGGGTCTAGCGCCAATGAGCAGTTCTTC.

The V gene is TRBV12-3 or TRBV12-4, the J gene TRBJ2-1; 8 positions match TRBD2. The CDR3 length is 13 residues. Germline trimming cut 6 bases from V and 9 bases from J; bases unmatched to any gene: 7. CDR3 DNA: TGTGCCAGCAGCAACCAGCGGGAGTCTGAGCAGTTCTTC. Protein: CASSNQRESEQFF.

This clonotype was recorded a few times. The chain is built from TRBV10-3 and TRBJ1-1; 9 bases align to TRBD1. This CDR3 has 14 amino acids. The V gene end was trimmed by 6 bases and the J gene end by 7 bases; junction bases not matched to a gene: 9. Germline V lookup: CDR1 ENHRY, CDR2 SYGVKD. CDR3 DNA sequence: TGTGCCATCAGAGAACAGGGGGCGACTAGTGAAGCTTTCTTT. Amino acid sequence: CAIREQGATSEAFF.

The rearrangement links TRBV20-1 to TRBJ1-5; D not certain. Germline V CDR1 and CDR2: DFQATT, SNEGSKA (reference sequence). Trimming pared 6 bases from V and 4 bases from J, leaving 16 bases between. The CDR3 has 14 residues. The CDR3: CSATSDRKNQPQHF. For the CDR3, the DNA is TGCAGTGCGACCTCGGACCGGAAAAATCAGCCCCAGCATTTT.

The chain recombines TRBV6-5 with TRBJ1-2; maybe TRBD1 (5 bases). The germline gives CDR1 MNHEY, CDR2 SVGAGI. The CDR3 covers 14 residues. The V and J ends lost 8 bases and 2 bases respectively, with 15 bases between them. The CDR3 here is CASGLDRRNYGYTF. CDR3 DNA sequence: TGTGCCAGCGGTTTAGACAGACGGAACTATGGCTACACCTTC.

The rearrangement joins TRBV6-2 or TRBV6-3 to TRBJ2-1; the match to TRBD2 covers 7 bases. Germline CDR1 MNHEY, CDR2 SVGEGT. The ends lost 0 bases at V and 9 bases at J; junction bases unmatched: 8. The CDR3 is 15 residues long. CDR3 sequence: CASSYSGGSKPEQFF. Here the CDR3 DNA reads TGTGCCAGCAGTTACTCTGGCGGGAGTAAGCCTGAGCAGTTCTTC.

The CDR3 sequence is CASNPSGQETQYF. DNA for the CDR3: TGTGCCAGCAACCCCAGCGGCCAAGAGACCCAGTACTTC. The chain recombines TRBV9 with TRBJ2-5; maybe TRBD2 (5 bases). The CDR3 is made up of 13 amino acids. Per germline, CDR1 SGDLS and CDR2 YYNGEE. The V end lost 6 bases, the J end lost 1 base, and 10 bases lay between the germline ends.

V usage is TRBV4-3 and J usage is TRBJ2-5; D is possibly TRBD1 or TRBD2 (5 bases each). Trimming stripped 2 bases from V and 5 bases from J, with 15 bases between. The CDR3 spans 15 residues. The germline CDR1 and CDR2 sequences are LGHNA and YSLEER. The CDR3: CASSQSGRVYETQYF. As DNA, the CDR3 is TGCGCCAGCAGCCAAAGCGGCAGGGTATATGAGACCCAGTACTTC.

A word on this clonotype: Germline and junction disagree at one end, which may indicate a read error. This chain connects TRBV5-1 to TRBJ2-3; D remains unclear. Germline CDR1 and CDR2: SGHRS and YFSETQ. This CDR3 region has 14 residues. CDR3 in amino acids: CAGSLGPGQDTQYF. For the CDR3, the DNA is TGCGCCGGCAGTCTCGGACCGGGCCAAGATACGCAGTATTTT.

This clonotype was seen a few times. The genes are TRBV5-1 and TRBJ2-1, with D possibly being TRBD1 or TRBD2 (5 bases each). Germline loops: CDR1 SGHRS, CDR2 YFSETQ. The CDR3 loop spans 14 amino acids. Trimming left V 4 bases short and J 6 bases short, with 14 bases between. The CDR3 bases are TGCGCCAGCAGCGTCGGGACGGTCCCCAATGAGCAGTTCTTC. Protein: CASSVGTVPNEQFF.

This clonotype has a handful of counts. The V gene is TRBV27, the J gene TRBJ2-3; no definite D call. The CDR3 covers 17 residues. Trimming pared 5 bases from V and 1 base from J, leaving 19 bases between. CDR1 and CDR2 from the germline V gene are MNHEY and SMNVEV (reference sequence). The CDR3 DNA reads TGTGCCAGCAGTCCTAGACCGGGTAATACGGGCACAGATACGCAGTATTTT. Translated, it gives CASSPRPGNTGTDTQYF.